This TCR beta chain was documented in a study of blood T cell repertoires in COVID-19. Study at large: Collection of acute and convalescent COVID-19 samples took place in the United States, Italy and Spain. PBMCs, B-cell-depleted T cells, or T cells were the source of the cDNA or gDNA that made up the material.

Germline V gene data show CDR1 as MGHDK and CDR2 as SYGVNS. The V and J ends lost 6 bases and 4 bases respectively, with 13 bases between them. This CDR3 has 14 amino acids. In the source study's methods: Nucleated cell number was recorded as an estimate derived from reference gene primer amplification. The data were produced by immunoSEQ multiplex PCR, yet TCRdb's version contains in-frame clones alone and is incomplete. The V and J calls and clone size are taken from that table; D and trimming were inferred from the DNA. The table has roughly 120,000 clones, 90% seen once. The clonotype originates from a man in his fifties or sixties with active COVID-19. The V call is TRBV25-1, the J call TRBJ2-1; D not certain. Sequenced: peripheral blood. CDR3 sequence (DNA): TGTGCCAGCAGACCTGGGCCTTCTTACAATGAGCAGTTCTTC. Protein product: CASRPGPSYNEQFF.